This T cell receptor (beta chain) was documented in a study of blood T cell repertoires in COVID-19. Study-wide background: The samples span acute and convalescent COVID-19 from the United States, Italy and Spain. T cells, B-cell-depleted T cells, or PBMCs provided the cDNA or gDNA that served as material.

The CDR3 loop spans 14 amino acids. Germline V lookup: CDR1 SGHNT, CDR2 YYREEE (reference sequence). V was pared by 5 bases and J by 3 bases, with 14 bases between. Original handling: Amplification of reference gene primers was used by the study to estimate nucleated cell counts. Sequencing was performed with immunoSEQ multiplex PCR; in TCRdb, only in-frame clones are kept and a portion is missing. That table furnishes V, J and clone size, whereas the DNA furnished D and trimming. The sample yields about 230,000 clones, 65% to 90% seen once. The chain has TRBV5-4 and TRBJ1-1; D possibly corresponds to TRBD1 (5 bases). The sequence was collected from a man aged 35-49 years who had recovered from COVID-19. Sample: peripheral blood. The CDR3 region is CASRGTGRDTEAFF. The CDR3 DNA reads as TGTGCCAGCAGGGGTACAGGTCGGGACACTGAAGCTTTCTTT.